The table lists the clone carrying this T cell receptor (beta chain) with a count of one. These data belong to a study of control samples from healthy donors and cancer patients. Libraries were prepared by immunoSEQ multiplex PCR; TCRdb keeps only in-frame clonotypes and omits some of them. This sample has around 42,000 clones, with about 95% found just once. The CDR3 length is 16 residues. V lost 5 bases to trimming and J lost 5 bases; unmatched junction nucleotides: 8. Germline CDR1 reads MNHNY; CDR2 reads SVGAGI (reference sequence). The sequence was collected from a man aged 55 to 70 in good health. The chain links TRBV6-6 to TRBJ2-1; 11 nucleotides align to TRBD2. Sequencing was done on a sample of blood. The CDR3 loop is CASSPPSGRPDNEQFF. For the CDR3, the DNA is TGTGCCAGCAGTCCGCCTAGCGGGAGGCCCGACAATGAGCAGTTCTTC.